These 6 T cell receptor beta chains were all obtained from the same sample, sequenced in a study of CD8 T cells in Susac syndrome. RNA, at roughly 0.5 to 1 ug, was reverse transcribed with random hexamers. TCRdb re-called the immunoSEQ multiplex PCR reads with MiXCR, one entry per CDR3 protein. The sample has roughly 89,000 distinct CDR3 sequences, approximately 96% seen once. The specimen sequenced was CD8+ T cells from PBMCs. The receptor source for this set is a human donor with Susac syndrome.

The CDR3 sequence: CASSSDRVGGYTF. The CDR3, as DNA: TGTGCCAGCAGCTCGGACAGGGTTGGCGGCTACACCTTC. This sequence joins TRBV7-2 and TRBJ1-2, with 8 bases lining up with TRBD1. J lost 8 bases, V lost 4 bases, and 6 bases had no gene match. This CDR3 comprises 13 residues. CDR1 SGHTA and CDR2 FQGNSA come from the germline V gene.

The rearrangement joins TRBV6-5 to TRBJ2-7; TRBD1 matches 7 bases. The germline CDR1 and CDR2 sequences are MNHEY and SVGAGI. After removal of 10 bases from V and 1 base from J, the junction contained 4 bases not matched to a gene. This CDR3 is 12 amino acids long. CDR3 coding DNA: TGTGCCACCGGGACAGTTTCCTACGAGCAGTACTTC. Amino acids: CATGTVSYEQYF.

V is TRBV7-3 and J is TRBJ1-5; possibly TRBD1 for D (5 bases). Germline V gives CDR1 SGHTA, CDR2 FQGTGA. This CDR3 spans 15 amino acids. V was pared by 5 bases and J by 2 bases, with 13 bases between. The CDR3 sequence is CASSRRKGRNQPQHF. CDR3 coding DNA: TGTGCCAGCAGCCGACGGAAGGGACGCAATCAGCCCCAGCATTTT.

The CDR3 coding sequence is TGTGCCTGGAGGGGGATTGGCTACACCTTC. This codes for CAWRGIGYTF. The rearrangement links TRBV30 to TRBJ1-2; the D is unclear. Deletions cut 3 bases from V and 7 bases from J, with 6 bases between. Germline V gives CDR1 GTSNPN, CDR2 SVGIG (reference sequence). This CDR3 is built from 10 residues.

The CDR3 loop reads CASSLGAENTEAFF. The CDR3 nucleotides read TGTGCCAGCAGCTTAGGGGCGGAGAACACTGAAGCTTTCTTT. This chain connects TRBV7-2 to TRBJ1-1, with no clear D. The CDR3 consists of 14 residues. The V and J ends lost 1 base and 1 base respectively, with 7 bases between them. Germline loops: CDR1 SGHTA, CDR2 FQGNSA.

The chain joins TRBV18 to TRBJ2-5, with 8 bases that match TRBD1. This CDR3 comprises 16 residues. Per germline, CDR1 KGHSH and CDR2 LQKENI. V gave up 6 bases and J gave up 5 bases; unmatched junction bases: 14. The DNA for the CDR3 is TGTGCCAGCTCTACCGCCAGGGACAGGCTAGGGGAGACCCAGTACTTC. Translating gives CASSTARDRLGETQYF. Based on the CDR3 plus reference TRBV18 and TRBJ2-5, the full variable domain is NAGVMQNPRHLVRRRGQEARLRCSPMKGHSHVYWYRQLPEEGLKFMVYLQKENIIDESGMPKERFSAEFPKEGPSILRIQQVVRGDSAAYFCASSTARDRLGETQYFGPGTRLLVL.